This TCR beta chain was recovered during a study of T cell changes during pregnancy in multiple sclerosis (dated by TCRdb to about 2019). Regarding the study in general: The study examined how the T cell repertoire changed over the course of pregnancy in women with multiple sclerosis.

On this clone itself: What antigen it recognizes has not been identified. The sample holds no much larger clone one base away, and base qualities are not on file.

To prepare the library, the immunoSEQ multiplex PCR assay was applied. Drawn from immuneACCESS, this table holds only the in-frame rearrangements with V and J called that TCRdb kept. Clones are partly lost; checked studies trace under half to an unresolved V gene and leave the rest unexplained. Within this sample are approximately 14,000 clones, with 80% to 95% of them counted one time only. The ten largest clones capture 2.8% of the sample. V loses 7 bases of germline sequence and J loses 7 bases, and the interval between the two ends is 16 bases. The CDR3, from cysteine to phenylalanine, totals 14 residues. The read is trimmed to its CDR3 DNA, 42 bases read in frame from base 1. As encoded in the germline V gene, CDR1 is MNHNS while CDR2 is SASEGT.

Specimen: peripheral blood, collected in the second trimester of pregnancy. The V and J segments used are TRBV6-1 and TRBJ1-4; TRBD1 is a weak D gene call, 6 bases matching. The clonotype was recovered from a female donor in good health, enrolled as a control in a pregnancy study. The sequenced DNA is TGTGCCAGCAACTTACAGGGAAGGAGTGAAAAACTGTTTTTT. This encodes CASNLQGRSEKLFF.